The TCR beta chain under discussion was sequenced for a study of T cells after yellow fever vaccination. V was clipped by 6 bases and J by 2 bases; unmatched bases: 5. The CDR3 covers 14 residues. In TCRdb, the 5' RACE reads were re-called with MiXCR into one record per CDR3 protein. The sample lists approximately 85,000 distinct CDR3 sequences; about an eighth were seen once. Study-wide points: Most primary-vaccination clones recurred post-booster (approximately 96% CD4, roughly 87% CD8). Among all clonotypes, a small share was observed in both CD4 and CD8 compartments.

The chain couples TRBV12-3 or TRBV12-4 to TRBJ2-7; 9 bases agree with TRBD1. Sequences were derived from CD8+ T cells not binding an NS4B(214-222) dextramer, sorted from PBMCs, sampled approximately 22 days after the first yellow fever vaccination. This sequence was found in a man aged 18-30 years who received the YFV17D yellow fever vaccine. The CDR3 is CASRSGTGTYEQYF. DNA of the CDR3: TGTGCCAGCAGGTCCGGGACAGGGACCTACGAGCAGTACTTC.